The present T cell receptor beta chain was sequenced within a study of blood T cell repertoires in COVID-19. Study overall: Samples of COVID-19 (acute and convalescent) were obtained from the United States, Italy and Spain. The analysed material was cDNA or gDNA that came from T cells, B-cell-depleted T cells, or PBMCs.

Original processing methods: Reference gene primers were amplified, and this amplification served to estimate nucleated cell counts. Repertoires were generated with immunoSEQ multiplex PCR, while TCRdb's copy carries only in-frame clones and drops some. V and J calls and clone size are copied from that table; D and trimming were computed from the DNA. This sample has about 200,000 clones; roughly 80% occur once, and the top ten carry under 7%. Per germline, CDR1 MNHNY and CDR2 SVGAGI (reference sequence). CDR3 length: 14 residues. Trimming removed 6 bases from V and 2 bases from J, with 11 bases in between.

The source is a woman aged 40 to 50 with COVID-19, enrolled during active disease. Sequencing used peripheral blood. This rearrangement joins TRBV6-6 to TRBJ1-3; a weak D match, TRBD1 (5 bases). CDR3 loop: CASRQEITGNTIYF. In nucleotides, the CDR3 is TGTGCCAGCAGACAGGAAATCACTGGAAACACCATATATTTT.